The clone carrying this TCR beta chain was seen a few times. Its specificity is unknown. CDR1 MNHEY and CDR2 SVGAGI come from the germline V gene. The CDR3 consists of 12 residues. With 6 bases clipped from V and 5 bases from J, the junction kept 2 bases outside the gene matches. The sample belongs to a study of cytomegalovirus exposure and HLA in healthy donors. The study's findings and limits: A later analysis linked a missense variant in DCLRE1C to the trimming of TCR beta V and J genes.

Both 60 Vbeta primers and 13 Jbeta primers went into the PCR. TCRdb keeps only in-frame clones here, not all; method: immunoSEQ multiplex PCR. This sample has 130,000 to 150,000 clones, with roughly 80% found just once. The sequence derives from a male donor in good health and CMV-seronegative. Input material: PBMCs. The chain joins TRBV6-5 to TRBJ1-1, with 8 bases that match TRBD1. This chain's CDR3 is CASRTGVTEAFF. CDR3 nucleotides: TGTGCCAGCAGGACAGGGGTAACTGAAGCTTTCTTT.